This T cell receptor (beta chain) was sequenced for a study of blood T cell repertoires in COVID-19 (TCRdb year 2020). Turning to the overall study: Collaborator samples came from the United States, Italy and Spain and covered acute and convalescent phases of COVID-19. The prospective study material was composed of cDNA or gDNA derived from T cells, B-cell-depleted T cells, or PBMCs. Samples came from the ongoing ImmuneRACE study (first 160 participants) plus 1,254 subjects from 6 global collaborators. The repertoires were released in a freely available public database meant as a resource for research on the immune response to SARS-CoV-2. A de-identified subject ID, COVID-19 status, age in years and sex were almost always included in the sample metadata. HLA class I and class II types, where available, came from metadata supplied by the sample provider rather than from assay-based typing. The dataset comprised deeply sampled blood TCRbeta repertoires from subjects exposed to, actively infected with, or recovered from COVID-19. The study at large found these results: The quantity of clinical and demographic metadata differed by source and by participant and was supplied without curation.

This clone came up once. The antigen it recognizes is unknown. No quality values exist for individual bases; no much larger clone is one base distant. Each collaborating institution followed its own protocols to collect whole blood in K2EDTA tubes. For TCRbeta analysis, collaborators shipped samples as frozen whole blood, isolated PBMCs, or DNA extracted from either of those sample types. TCRbeta CDR3 regions were amplified from genomic DNA by means of the immunoSEQ Assay, a bias-controlled multiplex PCR. The study's processing was this. Within the assay, amplification of reference gene primers was used to estimate how many nucleated cells each sample contained. Sequence reads were collapsed and filtered to measure the absolute abundance of every unique TCRbeta CDR3 rearrangement. For each sample, productive Simpson clonality was calculated by taking the square root of Simpson's diversity index across productive rearrangements. TCRdb obtained this table from immuneACCESS and retained in-frame rearrangements with V and J assigned. These tables miss some clones; where compared with another copy, unresolved V genes account for less than half of the shortfall, and the remainder is unexplained. For V, J and clone size, that table is used; D and trimming come from the DNA. The sample table contains about 74,000 clones; only one count was recorded for 84% of them. Together, the top ten hold over 30% of the sample.

The CDR3 runs 15 amino acids, cysteine and phenylalanine included. The only DNA kept is the CDR3, 45 bases in frame from the first base. CDR1 and CDR2 were assigned from the germline V gene as WSHSY and SAAADI. The junction carries 18 bases between V and J, which are trimmed by 7 bases and 2 bases respectively. The V and J segments used are TRBV10-2 and TRBJ2-7; perhaps TRBD2 is the D gene, with 6 bases matching. The sequence derives from a man in his sixties or seventies with acute or convalescent COVID-19. Sequencing was performed on peripheral blood. The sequenced DNA is TGCGCCAGCAACCCCTCAGCTGGCGGGGCCTACGAGCAGTACTTC. Protein translation: CASNPSAGGAYEQYF.